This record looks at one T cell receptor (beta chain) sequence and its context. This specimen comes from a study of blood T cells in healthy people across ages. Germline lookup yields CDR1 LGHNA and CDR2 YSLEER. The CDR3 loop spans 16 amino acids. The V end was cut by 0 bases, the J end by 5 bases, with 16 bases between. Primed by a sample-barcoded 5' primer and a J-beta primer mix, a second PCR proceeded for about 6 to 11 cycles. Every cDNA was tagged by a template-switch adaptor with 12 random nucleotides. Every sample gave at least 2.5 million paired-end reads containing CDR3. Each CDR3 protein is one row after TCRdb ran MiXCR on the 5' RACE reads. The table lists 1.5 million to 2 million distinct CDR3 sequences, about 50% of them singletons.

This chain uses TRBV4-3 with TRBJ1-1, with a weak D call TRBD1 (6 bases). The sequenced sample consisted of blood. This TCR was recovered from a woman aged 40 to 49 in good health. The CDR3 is CASSQEVDQGKTEAFF. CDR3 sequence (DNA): TGCGCCAGCAGCCAAGAGGTGGACCAGGGGAAAACTGAAGCTTTCTTT.